This T cell receptor beta chain derives from a study of T cell responses to AZD1222 COVID-19 vaccine. Findings and limits, study-wide: Among AZD1222 vaccinees, only 5 to 7 were seropositive at baseline. Repertoires were collected only later (after the peak T cell response had occurred).

This clone has more than one count but fewer than ten. What it binds is unknown. This table comes from immunoSEQ multiplex PCR, and its TCRdb copy is limited to in-frame clones, with some not included. The sample holds 75,000 to 100,000 clones, 85% to 90% seen once. Between the trimmed V and J ends, which lost 0 bases and 5 bases, there was a span of 9 bases. CDR1 and CDR2 from the germline V gene are SGHDT and YYEEEE. The CDR3 has 13 residues. This clonotype was sampled from an adult in good health. The chain couples TRBV5-6 to TRBJ2-7, with D unresolved. The sample in question was peripheral blood, obtained on day 0 of AZD1222 vaccination. As DNA, the CDR3 is TGTGCCAGCAGCTTGGGGGGATTGGACGAGCAGTACTTC. Its translation is CASSLGGLDEQYF.